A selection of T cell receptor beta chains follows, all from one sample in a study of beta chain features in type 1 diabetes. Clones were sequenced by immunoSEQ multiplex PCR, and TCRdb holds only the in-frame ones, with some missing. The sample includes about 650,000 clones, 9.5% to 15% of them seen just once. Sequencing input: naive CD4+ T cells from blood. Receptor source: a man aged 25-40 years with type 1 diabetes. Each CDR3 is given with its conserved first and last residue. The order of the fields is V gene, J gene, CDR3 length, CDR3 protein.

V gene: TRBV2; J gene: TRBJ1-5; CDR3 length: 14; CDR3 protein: CASSGDRGNQPQHF
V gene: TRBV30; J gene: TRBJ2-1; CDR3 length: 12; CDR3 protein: CAFSGGSNEQFF
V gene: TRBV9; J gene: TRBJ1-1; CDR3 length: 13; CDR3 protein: CASSSTVNTEAFF
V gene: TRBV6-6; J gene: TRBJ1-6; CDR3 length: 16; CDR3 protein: CASSLGASSYNSPLHF
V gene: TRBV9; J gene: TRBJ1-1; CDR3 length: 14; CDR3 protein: CASSPDSMNTEAFF
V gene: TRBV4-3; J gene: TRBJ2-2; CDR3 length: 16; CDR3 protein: CASSHERTGTTGELFF
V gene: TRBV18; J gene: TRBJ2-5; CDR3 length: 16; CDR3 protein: CASSPRYSRSQETQYF
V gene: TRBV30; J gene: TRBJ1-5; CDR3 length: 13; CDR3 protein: CAWSPEIASPQHF
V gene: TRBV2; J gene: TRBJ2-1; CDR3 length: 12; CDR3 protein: CASSLNAGEQFF
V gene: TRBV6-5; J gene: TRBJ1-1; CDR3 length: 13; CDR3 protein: CASSYYTGGEAFF
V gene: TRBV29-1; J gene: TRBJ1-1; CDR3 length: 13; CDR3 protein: CSVEEPKDTEAFF
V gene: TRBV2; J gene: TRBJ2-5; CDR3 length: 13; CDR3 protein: CACSWTNQETQYF
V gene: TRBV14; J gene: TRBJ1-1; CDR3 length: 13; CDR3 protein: CASRPWGDTEAFF
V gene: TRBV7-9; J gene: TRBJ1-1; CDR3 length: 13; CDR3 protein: CASSLEGSTEAFF
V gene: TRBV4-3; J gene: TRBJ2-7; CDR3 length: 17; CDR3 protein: CASSQDTGLAVPYEQYF
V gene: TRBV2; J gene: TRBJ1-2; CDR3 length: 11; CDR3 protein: CASKENYGYTF
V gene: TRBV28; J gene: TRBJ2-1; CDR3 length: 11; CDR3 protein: CASPKGNEQFF
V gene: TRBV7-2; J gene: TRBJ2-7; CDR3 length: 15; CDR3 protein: CASSPPSRGQDEQYF
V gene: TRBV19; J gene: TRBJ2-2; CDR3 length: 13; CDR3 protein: CASTDRNTGELFF
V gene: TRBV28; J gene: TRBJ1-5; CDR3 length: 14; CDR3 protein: CASSSAQGNQPQHF
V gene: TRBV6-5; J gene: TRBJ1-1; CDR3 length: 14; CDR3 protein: CASSYSRSNTEAFF
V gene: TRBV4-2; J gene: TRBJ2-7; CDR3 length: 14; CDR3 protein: CASSPGLWTYEQYF
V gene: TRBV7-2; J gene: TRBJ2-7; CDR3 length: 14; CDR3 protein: CASSFSPRGHEQYF